This section outlines one T cell receptor (beta chain) sequence together with its context. Deep-level assay runs were performed. The authors distributed each subset's genomic DNA evenly over several immunoSEQ plates. Using immunoSEQ multiplex PCR, the repertoire was profiled, and TCRdb retains in-frame clones only, with some absent. This repertoire shows around 1 million clones, roughly 72% found once; its top ten account for roughly 1.5%. The source of the sample is a study of shared clonotypes between healthy human individuals. Background on the study: Per donor, three plates held CD4 naive cells, three held CD4 memory, two held CD8 naive and one held CD8 memory.

Trimming left V 6 bases short and J 0 bases short, with 15 bases between. The germline CDR1 and CDR2 sequences are GTSNPN and SVGIG (reference sequence). There are 15 residues in the CDR3. The receptor's source is a man aged 18 to 35 in good health. Sequences were obtained from memory CD4+ T cells sorted from blood. Subset described: CD45RA-negative fraction. The chain is built from TRBV30 and TRBJ1-3; no clear D gene. The CDR3 coding sequence is TGTGCCTGTAACCCCGAAGGGTTCTCTGGAAACACCATATATTTT. The encoded protein is CACNPEGFSGNTIYF.